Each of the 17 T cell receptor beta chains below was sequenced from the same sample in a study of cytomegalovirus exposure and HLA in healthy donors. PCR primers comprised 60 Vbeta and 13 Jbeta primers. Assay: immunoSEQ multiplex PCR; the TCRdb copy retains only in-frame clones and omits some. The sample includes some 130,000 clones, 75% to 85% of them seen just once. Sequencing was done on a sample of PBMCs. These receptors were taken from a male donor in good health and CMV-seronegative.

CDR3 sequence (DNA): TGTGCCAGCAGTCCACTTGGCGGGAGTGAGACCCAGTACTTC. Protein: CASSPLGGSETQYF. The chain recombines TRBV6-5 with TRBJ2-5, with 7 bases matching TRBD2. CDR1 and CDR2 from the germline V gene are MNHEY and SVGAGI. The J segment lost 5 bases and the V segment lost 5 bases, leaving 8 bases of the junction unmatched. The CDR3 has 14 residues.

In DNA, the CDR3 is TGTGCCAGCAGCGTAGGACTAGCGGGGTCCCCTTGGAGCTCCTACGAGCAGTACTTC. Translated, it gives CASSVGLAGSPWSSYEQYF. This rearrangement joins TRBV5-5 to TRBJ2-7; TRBD2 agrees at 12 bases. The junction had 14 bases not matched to a gene; V was cut back by 4 bases and J by 0 bases. CDR1 SGHKS and CDR2 YYEKEE come from the germline V gene (reference sequence). The CDR3 extends over 19 amino acids.

The CDR3: CASSLLTGGGELFF. In nucleotides, the CDR3 is TGTGCCAGCAGCTTGTTGACTGGTGGCGGGGAGCTGTTTTTT. V gene TRBV5-4 combines with J gene TRBJ2-2; D is unresolved. This CDR3 comprises 14 residues. V gave up 1 base and J gave up 7 bases, with 11 bases separating them. Per germline, CDR1 SGHNT and CDR2 YYREEE (reference sequence).

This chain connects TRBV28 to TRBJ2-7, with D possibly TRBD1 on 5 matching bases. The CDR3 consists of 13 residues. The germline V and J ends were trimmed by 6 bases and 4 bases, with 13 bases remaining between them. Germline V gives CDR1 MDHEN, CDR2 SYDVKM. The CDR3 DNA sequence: TGTGCCAGCAGCCCAAGGGGCAAATACGAGCAGTACTTC. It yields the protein CASSPRGKYEQYF.

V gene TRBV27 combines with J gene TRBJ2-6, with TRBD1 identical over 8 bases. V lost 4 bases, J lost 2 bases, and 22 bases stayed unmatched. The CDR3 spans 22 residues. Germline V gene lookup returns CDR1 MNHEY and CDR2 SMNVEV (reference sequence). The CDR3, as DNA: TGTGCCAGCAGTTCGCCCCGACAGGGGACAGCTACCATTACTGCTGGGGCCAACGTCCTGACTTTC. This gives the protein CASSSPRQGTATITAGANVLTF. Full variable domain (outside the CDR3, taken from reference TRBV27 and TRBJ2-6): EAQVTQNPRYLITVTGKKLTVTCSQNMNHEYMSWYRQDPGLGLRQIYYSMNVEVTDKGDVPEGYKVSRKEKRNFPLILESPSPNQTSLYFCASSSPRQGTATITAGANVLTFGAGSRLTVL.

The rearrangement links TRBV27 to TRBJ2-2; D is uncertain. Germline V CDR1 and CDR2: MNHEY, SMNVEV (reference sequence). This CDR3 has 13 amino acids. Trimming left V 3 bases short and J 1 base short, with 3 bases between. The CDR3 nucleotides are TGTGCCAGCAGTTTTATGAACACCGGGGAGCTGTTTTTT. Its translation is CASSFMNTGELFF.

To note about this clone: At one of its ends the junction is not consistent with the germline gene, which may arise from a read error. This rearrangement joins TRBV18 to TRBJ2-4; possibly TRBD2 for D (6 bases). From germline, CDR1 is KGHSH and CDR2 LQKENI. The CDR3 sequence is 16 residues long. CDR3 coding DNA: TGTGCCAGCTCACCAAAGGCCTTAGCGGCCAAAAACAGTCAGTACTTC. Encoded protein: CASSPKALAAKNSQYF.

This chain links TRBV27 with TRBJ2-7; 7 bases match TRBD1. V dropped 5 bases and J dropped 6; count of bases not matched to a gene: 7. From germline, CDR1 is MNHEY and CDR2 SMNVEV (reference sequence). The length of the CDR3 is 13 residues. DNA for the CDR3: TGTGCCAGCAGTCCTCCAGGGGGTAGCGAGCAGTACTTC. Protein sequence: CASSPPGGSEQYF.

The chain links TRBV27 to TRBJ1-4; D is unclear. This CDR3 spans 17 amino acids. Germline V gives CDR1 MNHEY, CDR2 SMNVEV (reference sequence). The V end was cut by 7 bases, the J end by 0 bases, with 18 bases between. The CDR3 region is CASTLTSRSATNEKLFF. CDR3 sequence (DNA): TGTGCCAGCACCCTAACCTCGAGGTCGGCAACTAATGAAAAACTGTTTTTT.

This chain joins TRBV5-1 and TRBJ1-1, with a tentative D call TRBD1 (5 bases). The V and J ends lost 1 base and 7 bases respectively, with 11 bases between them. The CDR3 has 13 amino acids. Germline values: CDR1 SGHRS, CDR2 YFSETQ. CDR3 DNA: TGCGCCAGCAGCTTGTCGATAACAGGTGAAGCTTTCTTT. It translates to CASSLSITGEAFF.

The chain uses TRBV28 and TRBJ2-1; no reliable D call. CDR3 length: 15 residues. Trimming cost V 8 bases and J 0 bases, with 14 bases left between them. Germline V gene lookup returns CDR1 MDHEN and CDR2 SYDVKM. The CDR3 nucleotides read TGTGCCAGCCGAATCGACACGAGCTCCTACAATGAGCAGTTCTTC. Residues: CASRIDTSSYNEQFF.

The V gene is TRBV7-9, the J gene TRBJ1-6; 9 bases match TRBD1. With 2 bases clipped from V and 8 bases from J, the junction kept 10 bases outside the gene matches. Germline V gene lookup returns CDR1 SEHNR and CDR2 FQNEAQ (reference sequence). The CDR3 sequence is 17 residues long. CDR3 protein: CASSLTLDGQGHSPLHF. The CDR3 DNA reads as TGTGCCAGCAGCTTAACCCTCGACGGACAGGGGCATTCACCCCTCCACTTT.

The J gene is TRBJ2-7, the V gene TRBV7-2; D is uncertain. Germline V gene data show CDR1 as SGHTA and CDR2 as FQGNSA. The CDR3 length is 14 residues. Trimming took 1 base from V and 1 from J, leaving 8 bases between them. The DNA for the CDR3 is TGTGCCAGCAGCTTAGGTTCGCAGTCCTACGAGCAGTACTTC. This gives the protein CASSLGSQSYEQYF.

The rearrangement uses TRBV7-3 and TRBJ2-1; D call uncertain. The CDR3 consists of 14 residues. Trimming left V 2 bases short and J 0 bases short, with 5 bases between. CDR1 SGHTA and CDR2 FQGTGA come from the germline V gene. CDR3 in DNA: TGTGCCAGCAGCTTATCCGGCTCCTACAATGAGCAGTTCTTC. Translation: CASSLSGSYNEQFF. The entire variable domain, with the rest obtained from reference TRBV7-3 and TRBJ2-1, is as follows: GAGVSQTPSNKVTEKGKYVELRCDPISGHTALYWYRQSLGQGPEFLIYFQGTGAADDSGLPNDRFFAVRPEGSVSTLKIQRTERGDSAVYLCASSLSGSYNEQFFGPGTRLTVL.

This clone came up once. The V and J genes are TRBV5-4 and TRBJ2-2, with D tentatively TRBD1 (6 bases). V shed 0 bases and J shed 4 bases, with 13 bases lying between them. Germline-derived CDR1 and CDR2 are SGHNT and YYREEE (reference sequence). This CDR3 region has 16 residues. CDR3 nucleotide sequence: TGTGCCAGCAGCTTGGACCAGGGGATAGGCACCGGGGAGCTGTTTTTT. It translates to CASSLDQGIGTGELFF.

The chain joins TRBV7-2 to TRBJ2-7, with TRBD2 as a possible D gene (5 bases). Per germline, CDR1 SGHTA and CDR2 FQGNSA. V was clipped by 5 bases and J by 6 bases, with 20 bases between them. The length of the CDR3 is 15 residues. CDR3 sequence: CASSLAVGSSIEQYF. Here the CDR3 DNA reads TGTGCCAGCAGCCTCGCCGTGGGCTCTAGCATCGAGCAGTACTTC.

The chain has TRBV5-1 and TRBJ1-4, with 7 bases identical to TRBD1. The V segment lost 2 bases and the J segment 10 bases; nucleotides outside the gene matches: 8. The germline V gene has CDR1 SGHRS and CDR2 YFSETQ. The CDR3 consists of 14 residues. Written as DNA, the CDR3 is TGCGCCAGCAGCTTCGGACAGGAAAGTGGAAAACTGTTTTTT. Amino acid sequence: CASSFGQESGKLFF.